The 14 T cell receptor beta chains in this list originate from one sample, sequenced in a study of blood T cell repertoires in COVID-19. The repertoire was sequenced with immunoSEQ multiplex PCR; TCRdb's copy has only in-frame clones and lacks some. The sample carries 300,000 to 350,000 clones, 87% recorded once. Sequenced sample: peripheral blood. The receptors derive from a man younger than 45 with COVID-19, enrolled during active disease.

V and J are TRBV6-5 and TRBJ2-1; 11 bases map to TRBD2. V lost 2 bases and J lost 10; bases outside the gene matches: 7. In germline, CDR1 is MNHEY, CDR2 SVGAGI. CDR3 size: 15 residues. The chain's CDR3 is CASSYPSGRSWEQFF. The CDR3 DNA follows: TGTGCCAGCAGTTACCCTAGCGGGAGGTCATGGGAGCAGTTCTTC.

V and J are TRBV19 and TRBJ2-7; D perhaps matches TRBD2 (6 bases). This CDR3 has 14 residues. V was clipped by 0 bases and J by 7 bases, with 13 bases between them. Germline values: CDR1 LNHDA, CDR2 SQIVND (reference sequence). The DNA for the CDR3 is TGTGCCAGTAGTATAGATTGGAGGGTGATGGAGCAGTACTTC. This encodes CASSIDWRVMEQYF.

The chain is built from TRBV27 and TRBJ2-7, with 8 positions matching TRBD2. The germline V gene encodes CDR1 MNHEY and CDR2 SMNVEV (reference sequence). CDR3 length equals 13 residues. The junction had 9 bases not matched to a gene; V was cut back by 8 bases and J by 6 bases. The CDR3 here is CASRQREYSEQYF. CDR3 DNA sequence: TGTGCCAGCCGCCAGCGGGAGTATAGCGAGCAGTACTTC.

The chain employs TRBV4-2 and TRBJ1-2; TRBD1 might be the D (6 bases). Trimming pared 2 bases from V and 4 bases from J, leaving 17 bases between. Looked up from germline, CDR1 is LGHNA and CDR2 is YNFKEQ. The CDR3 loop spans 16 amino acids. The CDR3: CASSQSTGNGGYGYTF. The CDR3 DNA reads TGTGCCAGCAGCCAATCCACAGGGAATGGAGGCTATGGCTACACCTTC.

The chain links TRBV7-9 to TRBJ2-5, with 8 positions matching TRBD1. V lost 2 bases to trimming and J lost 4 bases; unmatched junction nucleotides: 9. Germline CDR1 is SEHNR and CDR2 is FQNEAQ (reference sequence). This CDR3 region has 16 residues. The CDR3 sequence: CASSLRGAGGPETQYF. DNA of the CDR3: TGTGCCAGCAGCTTACGCGGCGCAGGGGGCCCAGAGACCCAGTACTTC.

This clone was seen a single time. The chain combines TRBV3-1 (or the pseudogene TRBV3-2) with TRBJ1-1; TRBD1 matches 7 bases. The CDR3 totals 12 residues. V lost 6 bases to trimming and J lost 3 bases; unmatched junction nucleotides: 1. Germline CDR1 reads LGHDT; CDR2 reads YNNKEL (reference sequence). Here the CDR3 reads CASRQGHTEAFF. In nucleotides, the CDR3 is TGTGCCAGCAGACAGGGGCACACTGAAGCTTTCTTT.

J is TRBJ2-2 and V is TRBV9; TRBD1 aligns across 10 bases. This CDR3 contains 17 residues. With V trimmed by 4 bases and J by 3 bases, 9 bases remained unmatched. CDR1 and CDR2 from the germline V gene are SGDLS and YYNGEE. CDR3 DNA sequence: TGTGCCAGCAGCCCGCGCCAGACAGGGGGCTACACCGGGGAGCTGTTTTTT. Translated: CASSPRQTGGYTGELFF. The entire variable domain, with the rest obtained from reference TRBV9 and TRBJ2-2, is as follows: DSGVTQTPKHLITATGQRVTLRCSPRSGDLSVYWYQQSLDQGLQFLIQYYNGEERAKGNILERFSAQQFPDLHSELNLSSLELGDSALYFCASSPRQTGGYTGELFFGEGSRLTVL.

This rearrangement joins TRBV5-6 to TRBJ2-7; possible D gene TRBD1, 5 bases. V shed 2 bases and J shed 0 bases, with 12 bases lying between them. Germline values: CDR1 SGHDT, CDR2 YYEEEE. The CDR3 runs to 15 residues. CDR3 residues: CASSFGGASSYEQYF. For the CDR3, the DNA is TGTGCCAGCAGCTTCGGTGGGGCCAGCTCCTACGAGCAGTACTTC.

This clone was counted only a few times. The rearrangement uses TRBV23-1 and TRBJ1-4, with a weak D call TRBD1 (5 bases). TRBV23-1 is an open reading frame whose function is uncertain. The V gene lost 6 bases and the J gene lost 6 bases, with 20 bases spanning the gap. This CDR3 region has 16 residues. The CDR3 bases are TGCGCCAGCAGACTAGCCACCGTAGGGGAGGATGAAAAACTGTTTTTT. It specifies CASRLATVGEDEKLFF.

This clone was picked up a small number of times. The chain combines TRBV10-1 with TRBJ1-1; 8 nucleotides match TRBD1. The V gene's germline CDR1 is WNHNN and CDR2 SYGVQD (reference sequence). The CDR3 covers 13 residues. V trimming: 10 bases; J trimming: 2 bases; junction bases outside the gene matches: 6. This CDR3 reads CAINRGKNTEAFF. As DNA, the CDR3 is TGCGCCATCAACAGGGGGAAAAACACTGAAGCTTTCTTT.

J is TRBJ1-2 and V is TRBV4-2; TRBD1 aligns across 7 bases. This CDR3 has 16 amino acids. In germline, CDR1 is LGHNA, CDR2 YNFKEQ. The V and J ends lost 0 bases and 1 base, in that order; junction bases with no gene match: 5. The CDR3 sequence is CASSQDEGAFNYGYTF. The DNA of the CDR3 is TGTGCCAGCAGCCAAGATGAGGGGGCGTTTAACTATGGCTACACCTTC.

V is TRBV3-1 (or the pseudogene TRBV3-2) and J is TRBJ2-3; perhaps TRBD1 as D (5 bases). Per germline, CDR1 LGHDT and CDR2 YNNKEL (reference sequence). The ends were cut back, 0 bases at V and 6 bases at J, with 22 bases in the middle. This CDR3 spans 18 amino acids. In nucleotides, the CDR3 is TGTGCCAGCAGCCAAGATGGGTCGCAGGGCGCCTTTTTGGATACGCAGTATTTT. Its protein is CASSQDGSQGAFLDTQYF.

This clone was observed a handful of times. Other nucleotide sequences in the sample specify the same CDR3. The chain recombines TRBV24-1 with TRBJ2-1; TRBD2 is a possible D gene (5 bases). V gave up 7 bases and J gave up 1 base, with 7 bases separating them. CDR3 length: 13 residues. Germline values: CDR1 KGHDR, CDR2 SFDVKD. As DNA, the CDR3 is TGTGCCACCAGGGACTCTTCCTACAATGAGCAGTTCTTC. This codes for CATRDSSYNEQFF.

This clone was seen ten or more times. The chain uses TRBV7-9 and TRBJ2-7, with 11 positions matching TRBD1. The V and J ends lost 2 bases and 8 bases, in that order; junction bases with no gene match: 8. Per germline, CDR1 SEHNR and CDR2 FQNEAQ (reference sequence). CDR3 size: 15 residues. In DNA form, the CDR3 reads TGTGCCAGCAGCTTACAAACCGGACAGGGGGCAAAGCAGTACTTC. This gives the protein CASSLQTGQGAKQYF.